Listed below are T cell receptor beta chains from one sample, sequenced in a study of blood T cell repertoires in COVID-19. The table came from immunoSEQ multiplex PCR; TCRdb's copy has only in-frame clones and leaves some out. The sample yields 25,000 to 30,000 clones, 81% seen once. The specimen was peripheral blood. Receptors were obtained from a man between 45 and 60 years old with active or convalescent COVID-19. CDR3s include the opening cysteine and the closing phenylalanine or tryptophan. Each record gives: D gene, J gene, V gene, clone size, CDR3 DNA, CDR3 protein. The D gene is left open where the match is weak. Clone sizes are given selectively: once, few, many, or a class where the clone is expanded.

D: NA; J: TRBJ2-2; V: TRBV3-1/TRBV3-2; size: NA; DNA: TGTGCCAGCAGCCAAGGGACATGGGACACCGGGGAGCTGTTTTTT; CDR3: CASSQGTWDTGELFF
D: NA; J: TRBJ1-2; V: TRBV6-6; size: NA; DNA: TGTGCCAGCAGTTCTACCGGAGGTGGCTACACCTTC; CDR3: CASSSTGGGYTF
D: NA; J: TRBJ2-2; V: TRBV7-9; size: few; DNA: TGTGCCAGCAGCACCTCAGGGATCAGTAACACCGGGGAGCTGTTTTTT; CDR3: CASSTSGISNTGELFF
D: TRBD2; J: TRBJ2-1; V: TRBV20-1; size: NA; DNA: TGCAGTGCTAGTCTTCCGGGCGGCGGGAGCTCCTACAATGAGCAGTTCTTC; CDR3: CSASLPGGGSSYNEQFF
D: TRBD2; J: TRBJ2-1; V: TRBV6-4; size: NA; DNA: TGTGCCAGCAGTGACAGGACTAGCGGGGGAAATGAGCAGTTCTTC; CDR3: CASSDRTSGGNEQFF
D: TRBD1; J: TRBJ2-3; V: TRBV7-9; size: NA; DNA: TGTGCCAGCAGCTCGACCGGGACAGGGTCAGATACGCAGTATTTT; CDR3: CASSSTGTGSDTQYF
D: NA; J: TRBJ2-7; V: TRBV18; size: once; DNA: TGTGCCAGCTCACCGGACAAGGAACACGAGCAGTACTTC; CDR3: CASSPDKEHEQYF
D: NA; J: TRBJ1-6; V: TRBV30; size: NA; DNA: TGTGCCTGGAGTGTAGGGGGATTCTCCTATAATTCACCCCTCCACTTT; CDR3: CAWSVGGFSYNSPLHF
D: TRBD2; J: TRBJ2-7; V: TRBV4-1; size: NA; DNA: TGCGCCAGCAGCCCAGGGACTAGCGGTCCCTACGAGCAGTACTTC; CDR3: CASSPGTSGPYEQYF
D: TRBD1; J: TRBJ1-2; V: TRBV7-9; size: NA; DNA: TGTGCCAGCAGCTTAGGACAGGGTAACTATGGCTACACCTTC; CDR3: CASSLGQGNYGYTF
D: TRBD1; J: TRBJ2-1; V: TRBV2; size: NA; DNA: TGTGCCAGCAGTCGGGACAGTAACAATGAGCAGTTCTTC; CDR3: CASSRDSNNEQFF
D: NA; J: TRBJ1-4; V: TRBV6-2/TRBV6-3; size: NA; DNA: TGTGCCAGCAGTAGGCGGGGGAATGCGATTGAAAAACTGTTTTTT; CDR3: CASSRRGNAIEKLFF
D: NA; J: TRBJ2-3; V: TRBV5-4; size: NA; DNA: TGTGCCAGCAGCTCTCCCCGAGCGGAGACAAGCACAGATACGCAGTATTTT; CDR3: CASSSPRAETSTDTQYF
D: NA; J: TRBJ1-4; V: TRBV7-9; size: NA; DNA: TGTGCCAGCAGCTTAGGCAGGGCGGTAACTAATGAAAAACTGTTTTTT; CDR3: CASSLGRAVTNEKLFF
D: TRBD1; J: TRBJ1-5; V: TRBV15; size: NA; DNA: TGTGCCACCAGCAGACAGGGGGAATTGGGACAGCCCCAGCATTTT; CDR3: CATSRQGELGQPQHF
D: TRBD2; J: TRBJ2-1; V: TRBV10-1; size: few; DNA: TGCGCCAGCAGTGAAGGCGGGGGGGCCGGTAATGAGCAGTTCTTC; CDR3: CASSEGGGAGNEQFF
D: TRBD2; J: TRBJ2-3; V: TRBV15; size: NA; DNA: TGTGCCACCAGCACGATAGCGGGAGGGCCCGATTTTGGGAACACAGATACGCAGTATTTT; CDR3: CATSTIAGGPDFGNTDTQYF
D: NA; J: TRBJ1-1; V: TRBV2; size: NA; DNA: TGTGCCAGCAGTGTTGGAGGGGCGCTCACTGAAGCTTTCTTT; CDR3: CASSVGGALTEAFF
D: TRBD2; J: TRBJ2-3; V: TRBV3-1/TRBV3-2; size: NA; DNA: TGTGCCAGCAGCCAACTAGCGGACACAGATACGCAGTATTTT; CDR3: CASSQLADTDTQYF
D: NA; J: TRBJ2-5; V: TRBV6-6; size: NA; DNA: TGTGCCAGCAGTCCTCAAGAGACCCAGTACTTC; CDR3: CASSPQETQYF
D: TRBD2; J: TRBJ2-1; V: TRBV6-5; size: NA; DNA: TGTGCCAGCAGTTACCGAGGACTAGCGGCCCATGAGCAGTTCTTC; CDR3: CASSYRGLAAHEQFF
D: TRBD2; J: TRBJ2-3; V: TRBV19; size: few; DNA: TGTGCCAGTAGTATGATGACTAGCGGGGGCCGACGGGATACGCAGTATTTT; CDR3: CASSMMTSGGRRDTQYF
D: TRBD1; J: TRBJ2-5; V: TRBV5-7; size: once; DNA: TGTGCCAGCAGATACGACCGGGACAGGGGATTATCCGAGACCCAGTACTTC; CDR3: CASRYDRDRGLSETQYF
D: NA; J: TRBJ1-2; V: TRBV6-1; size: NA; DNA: TGTGCCAGCAGTGCCCTCGGTGGGACCGGGAGGAGTCGCTATGGCTACACCTTC; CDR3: CASSALGGTGRSRYGYTF
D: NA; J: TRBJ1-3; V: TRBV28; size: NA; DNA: TGTGCCAGCAGTCGGTCTGGAAACACCATATATTTT; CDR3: CASSRSGNTIYF
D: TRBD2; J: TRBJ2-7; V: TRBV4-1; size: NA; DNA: TGCGCCAGCAGCCAAGGGCCGCCCCGGGAGGCCACCTACGAGCAGTACTTC; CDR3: CASSQGPPREATYEQYF
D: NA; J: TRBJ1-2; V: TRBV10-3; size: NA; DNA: TGTGCCATCAGTGAGTCGGGCGCGAGGGCAATGGGCGGCTACACCTTC; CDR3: CAISESGARAMGGYTF
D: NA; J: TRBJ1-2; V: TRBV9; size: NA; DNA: TGTGCCAGCAGCGTAGTAAGGTCCAGGGTCGACTATGGCTACACCTTC; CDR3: CASSVVRSRVDYGYTF
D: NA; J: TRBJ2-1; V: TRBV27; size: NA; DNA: TGTGCCAGCAGTATTAGCTCCTACAATGAGCAGTTCTTC; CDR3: CASSISSYNEQFF
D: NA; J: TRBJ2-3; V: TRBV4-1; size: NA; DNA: TGCGCCAGCAGCCAAGATCCACAGAGATCGGATACGCAGTATTTT; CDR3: CASSQDPQRSDTQYF
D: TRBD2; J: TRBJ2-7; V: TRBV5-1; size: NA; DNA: TGCGCCAGCAGCTCCCCTACTAGCGGGGGACGACGGGGCTACGGTAACGAGCAGTACTTC; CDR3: CASSSPTSGGRRGYGNEQYF
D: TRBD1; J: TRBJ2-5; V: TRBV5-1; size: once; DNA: TGCGCCAGCAGCAGCGGACAGGGGCACCAAGAGACCCAGTACTTC; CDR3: CASSSGQGHQETQYF
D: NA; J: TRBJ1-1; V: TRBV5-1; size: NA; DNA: TGCGCCAGCAGCTCGACCGGGAAGAACACTGAAGCTTTCTTT; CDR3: CASSSTGKNTEAFF
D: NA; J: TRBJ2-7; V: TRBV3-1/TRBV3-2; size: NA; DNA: TGTGCCAGCAGCCTGAGGGACTACGAGCAGTACTTC; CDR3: CASSLRDYEQYF
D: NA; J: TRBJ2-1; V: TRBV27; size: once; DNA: TGTGCCAGCAGTTTTTGGGGCAGGTCCCTCGTCGATGAGCAGTTCTTC; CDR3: CASSFWGRSLVDEQFF
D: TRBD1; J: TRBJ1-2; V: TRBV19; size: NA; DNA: TGTGCCAGTAGCGACCCGGGACAGGGCCCCTATGGCTACACCTTC; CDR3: CASSDPGQGPYGYTF
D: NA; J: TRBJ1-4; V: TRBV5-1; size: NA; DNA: TGCGCCAGCAGCTTGGCCGGGGTATCCGGGGAACTGTTTTTT; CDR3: CASSLAGVSGELFF
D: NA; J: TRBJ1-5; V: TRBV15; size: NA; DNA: TGTGCCACCAGCAGAGATCATAGGGGTGGATCATATCAGCCCCAGCATTTT; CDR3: CATSRDHRGGSYQPQHF
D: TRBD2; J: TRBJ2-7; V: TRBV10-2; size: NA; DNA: TGCGCCAGCACGGGGACTAGCGGGGGGGTTGAGCAGTACTTC; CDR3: CASTGTSGGVEQYF
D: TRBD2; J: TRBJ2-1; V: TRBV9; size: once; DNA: TGTGCCAGCAGCTTAAGGACTAGCGGGAGCTATGAGCAGTTCTTC; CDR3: CASSLRTSGSYEQFF
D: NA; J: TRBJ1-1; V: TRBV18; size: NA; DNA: TGTGCCAGCTCACACGGGTTGAATACGAACACTGAAGCTTTCTTT; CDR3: CASSHGLNTNTEAFF
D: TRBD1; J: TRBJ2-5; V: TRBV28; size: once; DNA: TGTGCCAGCAGTCTACCCAGGGGGCTGGAGACCCAGTACTTC; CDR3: CASSLPRGLETQYF
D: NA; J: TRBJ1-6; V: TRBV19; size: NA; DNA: TGTGCCAGTATTCTACCCCTCCACTTT; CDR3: CASILPLHF
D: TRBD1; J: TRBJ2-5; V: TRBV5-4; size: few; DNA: TGTGCCAGCAGCAAACAGGGGTTCGAGACCCAGTACTTC; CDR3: CASSKQGFETQYF
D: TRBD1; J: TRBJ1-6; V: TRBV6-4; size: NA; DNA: TGTGCCAGCAGTGACAGGGGGCATAATTCACCCCTCCACTTT; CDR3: CASSDRGHNSPLHF
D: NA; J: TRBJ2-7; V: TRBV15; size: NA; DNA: TGTGCCACCAGCAGGGGCGACGAACCCTACGAGCAGTACTTC; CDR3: CATSRGDEPYEQYF
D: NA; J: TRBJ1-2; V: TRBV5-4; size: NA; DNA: TGTGCCAGCAGCTCATTCTCACGGGACACCTATGGCTACACCTTC; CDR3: CASSSFSRDTYGYTF
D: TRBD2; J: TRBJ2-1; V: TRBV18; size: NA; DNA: TGTGCCAGCTCACAACGGGTGCCTAGCGGGAAGAATGAGCAGTTCTTC; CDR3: CASSQRVPSGKNEQFF
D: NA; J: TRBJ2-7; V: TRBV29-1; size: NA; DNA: TGCAGCGTTTTTGGGCCGGCGGGCGAGCAGTACTTC; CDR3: CSVFGPAGEQYF
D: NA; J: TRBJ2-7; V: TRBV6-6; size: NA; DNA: TGTGCCAGCAGTTACTTAGTGGGGGGAGACGAGCAGTACTTC; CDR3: CASSYLVGGDEQYF
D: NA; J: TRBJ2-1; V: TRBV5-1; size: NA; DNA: TGCGCCAGCAGCTTGGTGGGCCACAGCTCCTACAATGAGCAGTTCTTC; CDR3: CASSLVGHSSYNEQFF
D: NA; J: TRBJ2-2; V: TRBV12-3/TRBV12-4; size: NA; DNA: TGTGCCAGCAGCCACGACAGCACCGGGGAGCTGTTTTTT; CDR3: CASSHDSTGELFF
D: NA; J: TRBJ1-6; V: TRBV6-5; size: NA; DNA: TGTGCCAGCAGCGTTGACAGGTTCCAGGGAGCCCTCCACTTT; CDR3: CASSVDRFQGALHF
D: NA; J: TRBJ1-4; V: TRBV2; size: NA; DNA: TGTGCCAGTTCTGGCAGTGGAGAGGATGAAAAACTGTTTTTT; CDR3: CASSGSGEDEKLFF
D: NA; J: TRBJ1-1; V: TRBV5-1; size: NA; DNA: TGCGCCAGCAGCTTGATGACTGTGAACACTGAAGCTTTCTTT; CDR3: CASSLMTVNTEAFF
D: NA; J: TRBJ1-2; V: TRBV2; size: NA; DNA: TGTGCCAGCACTGGAGAGGCCAGGGCCGATGGCTACACCTTC; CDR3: CASTGEARADGYTF
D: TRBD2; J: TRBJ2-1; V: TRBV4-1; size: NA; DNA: TGCGCCAGCAGCCAATTGCTAGCGGATAGCTCCTACAATGAGCAGTTCTTC; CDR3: CASSQLLADSSYNEQFF
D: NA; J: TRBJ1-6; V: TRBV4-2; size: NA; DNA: TGTGCCAGCAGCCAAGGACTGCCAGCGAATTCACCCCTCCACTTT; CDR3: CASSQGLPANSPLHF
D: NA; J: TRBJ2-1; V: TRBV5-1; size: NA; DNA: TGCGCCAGCAGCTTTTCCGGGACCGGGGGCAATGAGCAGTTCTTC; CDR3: CASSFSGTGGNEQFF